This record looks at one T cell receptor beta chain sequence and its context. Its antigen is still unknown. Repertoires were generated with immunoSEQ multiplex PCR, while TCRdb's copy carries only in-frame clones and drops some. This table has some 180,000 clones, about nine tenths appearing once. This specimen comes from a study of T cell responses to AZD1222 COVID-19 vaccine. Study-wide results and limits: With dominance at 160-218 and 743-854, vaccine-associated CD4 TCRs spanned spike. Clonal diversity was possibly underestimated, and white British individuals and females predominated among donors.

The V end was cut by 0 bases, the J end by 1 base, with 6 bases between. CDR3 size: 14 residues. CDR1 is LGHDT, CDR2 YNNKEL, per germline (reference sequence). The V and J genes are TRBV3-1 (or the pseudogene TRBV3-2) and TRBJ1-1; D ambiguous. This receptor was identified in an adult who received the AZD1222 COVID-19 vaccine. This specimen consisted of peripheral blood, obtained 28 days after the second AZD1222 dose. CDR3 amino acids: CASSQDIENTEAFF. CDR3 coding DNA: TGTGCCAGCAGCCAAGATATCGAGAACACTGAAGCTTTCTTT.